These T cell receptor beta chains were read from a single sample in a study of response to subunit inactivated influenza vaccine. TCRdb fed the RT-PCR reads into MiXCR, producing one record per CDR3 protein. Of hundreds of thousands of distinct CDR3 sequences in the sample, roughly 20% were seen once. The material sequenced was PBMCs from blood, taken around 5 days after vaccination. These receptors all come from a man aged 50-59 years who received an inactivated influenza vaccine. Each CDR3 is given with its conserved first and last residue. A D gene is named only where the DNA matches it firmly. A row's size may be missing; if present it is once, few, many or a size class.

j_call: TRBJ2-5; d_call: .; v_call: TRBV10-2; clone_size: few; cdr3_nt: TGCGCCAGCAGGGTCACCGGGACGGACGATTGGGGGACCCAGTACTTC; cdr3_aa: CASRVTGTDDWGTQYF
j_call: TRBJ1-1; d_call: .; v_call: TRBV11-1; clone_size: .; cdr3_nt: TGTGCCAGCCGCGGCAGCCTAATCCACACTGAAGCTTTCTTT; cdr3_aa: CASRGSLIHTEAFF
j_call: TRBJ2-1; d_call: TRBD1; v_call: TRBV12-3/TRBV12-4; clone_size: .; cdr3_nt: TGTGCCAGCAGTCGACAGGGGGCATGGAATGAGCAGTTCTTC; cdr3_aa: CASSRQGAWNEQFF
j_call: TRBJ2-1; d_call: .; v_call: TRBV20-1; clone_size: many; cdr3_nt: TGCAGTGCCCCCGGATCGAGCTCCTACAATGAGCAGTTCTTC; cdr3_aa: CSAPGSSSYNEQFF
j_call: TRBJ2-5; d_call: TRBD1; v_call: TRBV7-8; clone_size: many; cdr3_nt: TGTGCCAGCAGCTTCTACCGGGACAGGGGAGAGACCCAGTACTTC; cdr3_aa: CASSFYRDRGETQYF
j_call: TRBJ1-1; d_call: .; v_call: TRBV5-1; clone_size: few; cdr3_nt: TGCGCCAGCAGCGCGGACGGACTCTTTACTGAAGCTTTCTTT; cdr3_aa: CASSADGLFTEAFF
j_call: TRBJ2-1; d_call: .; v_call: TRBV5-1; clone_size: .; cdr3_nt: TGCGCCAGCAGCTTAGTCGGGGCGGGATCCTACAATGAGCAGTTCTTC; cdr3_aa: CASSLVGAGSYNEQFF
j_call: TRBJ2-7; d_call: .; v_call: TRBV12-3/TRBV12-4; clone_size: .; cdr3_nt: TGTGCCAGCAGTTTCGTGGGGTTGGACGAGCAGTACTTC; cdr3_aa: CASSFVGLDEQYF
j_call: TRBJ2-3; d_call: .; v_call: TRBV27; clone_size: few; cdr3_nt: TGTGCCAGCAGTTATCTGGGGCTGGGGACAGATACGCAGTATTTT; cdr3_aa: CASSYLGLGTDTQYF
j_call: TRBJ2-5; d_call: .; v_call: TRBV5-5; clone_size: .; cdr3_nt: TGTGCCAGCAGCTTGGCGGGTTTGGGATTGGAGACCCAGTACTTC; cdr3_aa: CASSLAGLGLETQYF
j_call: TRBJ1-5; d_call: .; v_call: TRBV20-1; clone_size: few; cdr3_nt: TGCAGTGCTAGAGATGCGGACCGGGGTTATAGCAATCAGCCCCAGCATTTT; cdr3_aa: CSARDADRGYSNQPQHF
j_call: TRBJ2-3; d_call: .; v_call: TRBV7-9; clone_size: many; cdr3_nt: TGTGCCAGCAGCTTCTACGGCACAGATACGCAGTATTTT; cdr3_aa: CASSFYGTDTQYF
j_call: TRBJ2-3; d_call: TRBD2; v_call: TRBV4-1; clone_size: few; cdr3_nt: TGCGCCAGCAGCCAACAACTAGCGGGAGGAGGGGCCACAGATACGCAGTATTTT; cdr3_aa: CASSQQLAGGGATDTQYF
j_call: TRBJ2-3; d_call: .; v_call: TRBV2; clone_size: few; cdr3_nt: TGTGCCAGCAGTGTATGGCTAGCGTCCGTCCTCACAGATACGCAGTATTTT; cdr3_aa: CASSVWLASVLTDTQYF
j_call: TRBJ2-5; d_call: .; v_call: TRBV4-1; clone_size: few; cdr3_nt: TGCGCCAGCAGCCAAGATACAGGATTGACCCAGTACTTC; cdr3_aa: CASSQDTGLTQYF
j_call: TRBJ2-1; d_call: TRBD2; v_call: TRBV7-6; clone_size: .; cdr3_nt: TGTGCCAGCAGCTTAGCGGATGCAGCGGGGGGGCCTCGGGGTGAGCAGTTCTTC; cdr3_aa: CASSLADAAGGPRGEQFF
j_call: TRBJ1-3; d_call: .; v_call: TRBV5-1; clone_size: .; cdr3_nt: TGCGCCAGCAGATTGTCCGGAGGTTTCTCTGGAAACACCATATATTTT; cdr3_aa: CASRLSGGFSGNTIYF
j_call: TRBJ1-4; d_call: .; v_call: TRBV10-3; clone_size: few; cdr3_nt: TGTGCCATCAGTGAGTCGACAGGTGAAAAACTGTTTTTT; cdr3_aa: CAISESTGEKLFF
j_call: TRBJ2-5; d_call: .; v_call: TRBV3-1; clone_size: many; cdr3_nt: TGTGCCAGCAGCCAAGGGGGTGGAGAGACCCAGTACTTC; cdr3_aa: CASSQGGGETQYF
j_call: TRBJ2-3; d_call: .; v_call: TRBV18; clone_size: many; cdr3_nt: TGTGCCAGCTCACCGTGGGAGGCAGATACGCAGTATTTT; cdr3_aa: CASSPWEADTQYF
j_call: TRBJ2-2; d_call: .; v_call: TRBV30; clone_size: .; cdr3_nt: TGTGCCTGGAGTGTACTTCTTGGCACCGGGGAGCTGTTTTTT; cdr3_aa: CAWSVLLGTGELFF
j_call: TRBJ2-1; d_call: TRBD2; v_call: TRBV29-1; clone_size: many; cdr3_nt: TGCAGCGCGGGGGGGCAGGTCTACGGGCAGTTCTTC; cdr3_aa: CSAGGQVYGQFF
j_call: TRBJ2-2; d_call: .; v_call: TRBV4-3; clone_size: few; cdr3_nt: TGCGCCAGCAGCCAAGCAGTAGGGCTGGGGACCGGGGAGCTGTTTTTT; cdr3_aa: CASSQAVGLGTGELFF
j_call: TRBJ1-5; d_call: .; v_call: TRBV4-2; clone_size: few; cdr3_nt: TGTGCCAGCAGCCAAGCCCGGGGGCCGAATCAGCCCCAGCATTTT; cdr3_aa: CASSQARGPNQPQHF
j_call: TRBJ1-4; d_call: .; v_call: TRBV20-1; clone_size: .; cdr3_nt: TGCAGTGCCTCCCCGGCTAGACAAAGTGAAAAACTGTTTTTT; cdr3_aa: CSASPARQSEKLFF
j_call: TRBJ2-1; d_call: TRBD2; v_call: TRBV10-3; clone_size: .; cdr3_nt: TGTGCCATCTCTAGCGGATGGGGTTACAATGAGCAGTTCTTC; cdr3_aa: CAISSGWGYNEQFF
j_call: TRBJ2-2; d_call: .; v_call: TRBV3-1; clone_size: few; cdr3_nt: TGTGCCAGCAGCGATTACAGAAAGGGTACGGACGGGGAGCTGTTTTTT; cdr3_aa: CASSDYRKGTDGELFF
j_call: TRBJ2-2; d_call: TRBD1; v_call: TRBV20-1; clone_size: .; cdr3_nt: TGCAGTGCTAGAAAGGGGGCTGGCGGGGAGCTGTTTTTT; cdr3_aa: CSARKGAGGELFF
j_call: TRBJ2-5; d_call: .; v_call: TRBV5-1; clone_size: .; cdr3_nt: TGCGCCAGCAGCTTGGGGAGGGGGCGCCGGGAGACCCAGTACTTC; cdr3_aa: CASSLGRGRRETQYF
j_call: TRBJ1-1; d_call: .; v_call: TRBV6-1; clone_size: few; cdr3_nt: TGTGCCAGCACCCGAGGCGGGTCCGGGAACACTGAAGCTTTCTTT; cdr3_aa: CASTRGGSGNTEAFF
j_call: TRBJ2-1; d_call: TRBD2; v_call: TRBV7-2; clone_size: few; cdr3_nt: TGTGCCAGCAGCTTAGCGTGGGCTAGCGGAGCGTACAATGAGCAGTTCTTC; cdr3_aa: CASSLAWASGAYNEQFF
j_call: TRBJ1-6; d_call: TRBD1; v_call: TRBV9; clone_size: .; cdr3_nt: TGTGCCAGCAGCGCGGGACAGGGGGTATCACCCCTCCACTTT; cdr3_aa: CASSAGQGVSPLHF
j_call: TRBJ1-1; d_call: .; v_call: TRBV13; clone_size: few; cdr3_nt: TGTGCCAGCAGCTTAGAGGAGGGCCCTGAAGCTTTCTTT; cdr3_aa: CASSLEEGPEAFF
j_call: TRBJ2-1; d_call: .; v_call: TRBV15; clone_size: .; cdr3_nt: TGTGCCACCAGCAGAGAATCTCCTAGTGAGCAGTTCTTC; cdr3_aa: CATSRESPSEQFF
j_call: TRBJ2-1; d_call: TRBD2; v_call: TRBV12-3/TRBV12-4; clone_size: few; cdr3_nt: TGTGCCAGCAGTTTTTCTAGCGGGAATTACAATGAGCAGTTCTTC; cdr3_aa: CASSFSSGNYNEQFF
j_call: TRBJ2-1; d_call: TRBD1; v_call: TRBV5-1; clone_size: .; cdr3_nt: TGCGCCAGCAGGACAGGGGGAAGCAATGAGCAGTTCTTC; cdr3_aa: CASRTGGSNEQFF
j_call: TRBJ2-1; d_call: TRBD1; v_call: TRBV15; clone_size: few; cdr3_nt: TGTGCCACCAGCAGAGATCTGGGCAGGGGGTGGAATGAGCAGTTCTTC; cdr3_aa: CATSRDLGRGWNEQFF
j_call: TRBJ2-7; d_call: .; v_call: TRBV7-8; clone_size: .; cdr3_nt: TGTGCCAGCAGCTTACGGTTGGGGGGAAGAAGATACGAGCAGTACTTC; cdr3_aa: CASSLRLGGRRYEQYF
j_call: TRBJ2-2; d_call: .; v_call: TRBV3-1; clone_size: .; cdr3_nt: TGTGCCAGCAGCCCAATAATGAACACCGGGGAGCTGTTTTTT; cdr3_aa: CASSPIMNTGELFF
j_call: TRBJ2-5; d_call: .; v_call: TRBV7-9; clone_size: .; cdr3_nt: TGTGCCAGCAGCTCCCTACTGGGCGGTTTAAAACAAGAGACCCAGTACTTC; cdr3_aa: CASSSLLGGLKQETQYF
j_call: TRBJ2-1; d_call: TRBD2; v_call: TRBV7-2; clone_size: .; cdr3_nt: TGTGCCAGCAGCACGGCCGGGACTAGACTCAGGAATGAGCAGTTCTTC; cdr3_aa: CASSTAGTRLRNEQFF
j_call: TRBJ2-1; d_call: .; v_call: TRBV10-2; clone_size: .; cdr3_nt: TGCGCCAGCAGTGGGGTAGTCAACTACAATGAGCAGTTCTTC; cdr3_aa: CASSGVVNYNEQFF
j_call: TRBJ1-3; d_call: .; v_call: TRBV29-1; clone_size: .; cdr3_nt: TGCAGCACCCAGGACAGCCTCTCTGGAAACACCATATATTTT; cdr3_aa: CSTQDSLSGNTIYF